The source of this T cell receptor (beta chain) is a study of blood T cell repertoires in COVID-19. Study-level information: Acute and convalescent COVID-19 specimens originated in the United States, Italy and Spain. Sources were T cells, B-cell-depleted T cells, or PBMCs; the material itself was cDNA or gDNA.

Per the authors' pipeline: From reference gene primer amplification, estimates of nucleated cell counts were derived. Sequenced by immunoSEQ multiplex PCR; TCRdb stores in-frame clones only, minus some. V and J calls and clone size are copied from that table; D and trimming were computed from the DNA. The repertoire holds approximately 89,000 clones, about 81% seen once, with about 13% in the top ten. The CDR3 totals 18 residues. V lost 0 bases to trimming and J lost 5 bases; unmatched junction nucleotides: 7. The V gene's germline CDR1 is LGHNA and CDR2 YSLEER. This clone has a handful of counts. The specimen was peripheral blood. The TCR was taken from a human donor in a cohort sampled during active COVID-19. V is TRBV4-3 and J is TRBJ1-6; 10 bases fit TRBD1. The CDR3 DNA sequence: TGCGCCAGCAGCCAAGAAAGACAGGGGGCGTTTAATAATTCACCCCTCCACTTT. It is translated as CASSQERQGAFNNSPLHF.